The next 6 T cell receptor beta chains were all read from a single sample in a study of T cells generated in artificial thymic organoids. TCRalpha and TCRbeta libraries were amplified separately by semi-nested PCR with TRAC or TRBC reverse primers. TCRdb independently ran MiXCR on the 5' RACE reads; one entry per CDR3 protein. This sample has 8,000 or so distinct CDR3 sequences, with approximately 20% found just once. Source material: naive CD8+ T cells from the thymus. Subset defined: CD3+TCRalphabeta+CD8SP T cells; for blood, CD45RO-CCR7+ naive CD8+ T cells. The receptors were sampled from a human donor who gave cord blood stem cells for thymic organoid culture, a cardiac surgery patient who gave postnatal thymus, or a blood donor (not recorded which).

This clonotype was recorded many times. The genes are TRBV4-2 and TRBJ2-1; the match to TRBD2 covers 7 bases. The V and J ends lost 2 bases and 10 bases, in that order; junction bases with no gene match: 17. Germline V gene lookup returns CDR1 LGHNA and CDR2 YNFKEQ. The CDR3 has 17 amino acids. In DNA, the CDR3 is TGTGCCAGCAGCCAAAAGATAGGCGGGAGTATGGGGGACGAGCAGTTCTTC. It codes for CASSQKIGGSMGDEQFF.

With regard to this clonotype: A read error may explain this, as a much larger clone is one base away. The V call is TRBV29-1, the J call TRBJ2-1, with 11 positions matching TRBD2. Germline values: CDR1 SQVTM, CDR2 ANQGSEA. The V segment lost 3 bases and the J segment 2 bases; nucleotides outside the gene matches: 6. The CDR3 covers 16 residues. CDR3 in amino acids: CSVDALLAGAYNEQFF. The CDR3 nucleotides read TGCAGCGTTGACGCCCTACTAGCGGGGGCCTACAATGAGCAGTTCTTC.

The rearrangement joins TRBV20-1 to TRBJ2-5; D call uncertain. Germline V gene data show CDR1 as DFQATT and CDR2 as SNEGSKA (reference sequence). Trimming took off 6 bases at V and 2 bases at J, with 13 bases between the two ends. The CDR3 loop spans 13 amino acids. CDR3 residues: CSASSTNQETQYF. As DNA, the CDR3 is TGCAGTGCCAGCAGTACGAATCAAGAGACCCAGTACTTC.

This clonotype is labeled medium-sized. The rearrangement joins TRBV4-1 to TRBJ2-1, with D unresolved. The CDR3 contains 14 residues. V was shortened by 2 bases and J by 3 bases, with 8 bases between the two germline ends. Germline V gene lookup returns CDR1 MGHRA and CDR2 YSYEKL. The CDR3 coding sequence is TGCGCCAGCAGCCAACGGCCAGGCTACAATGAGCAGTTCTTC. It specifies CASSQRPGYNEQFF.

This clonotype was observed at least ten times. The chain recombines TRBV10-3 with TRBJ2-1, with 8 bases that match TRBD2. The V and J ends lost 1 base and 1 base, in that order; junction bases with no gene match: 6. Germline CDR1 is ENHRY and CDR2 is SYGVKD. CDR3 length equals 17 residues. Here the CDR3 DNA reads TGTGCCATCAGTGAGTTTGTCGGGGGGGATTCCTACAATGAGCAGTTCTTC. The encoded protein is CAISEFVGGDSYNEQFF.

This clonotype was detected ten times or more. V and J are TRBV20-1 and TRBJ1-2; TRBD1 is a possible D gene (5 bases). Trimming stripped 0 bases from V and 3 bases from J, with 11 bases between. Germline CDR1 is DFQATT and CDR2 is SNEGSKA (reference sequence). The CDR3 spans 14 residues. CDR3 coding DNA: TGCAGTGCTAGAGATTTCGCGACAGACTATGGCTACACCTTC. This sequence encodes CSARDFATDYGYTF.